What follows is one T cell receptor beta chain and its context. Its target is not known. This entry belongs to a study of cytomegalovirus exposure and HLA in healthy donors. Overall study: As an earlier analysis found, roughly 180 million T cells yielded approximately 110 million unique TCR beta sequences. Tens of millions of unique TCRs, all from HLA-typed donors, were included in an early release of the data. The study, taken as a whole, reports: The investigators catalogued 164 TCR beta chains as cytomegalovirus-associated. The sole available immune exposure information was CMV serostatus.

This PCR relied on a set of 60 Vbeta primers and 13 Jbeta primers. The data were produced by immunoSEQ multiplex PCR, yet TCRdb's version contains in-frame clones alone and is incomplete. The repertoire holds about 160,000 clones, with about 80% as singletons. Germline-derived CDR1 and CDR2 are MNHNS and SASEGT. The length of the CDR3 is 18 residues. Trimming removed 2 bases from V and 0 bases from J; junction bases left unmatched: 6. J is TRBJ2-6 and V is TRBV6-1; 8 positions match TRBD1. Sample: PBMCs. The clonotype was recovered from a young man in good health and CMV-seropositive. The DNA of the CDR3 is TGTGCCAGCAGTGAAACAGGGGGGCTCAACTCTGGGGCCAACGTCCTGACTTTC. Amino acids: CASSETGGLNSGANVLTF.